This T cell receptor beta chain originates from a study of blood T cell repertoires in COVID-19. Data came from immunoSEQ multiplex PCR; TCRdb stores just in-frame clones and leaves some out. The data contain 300,000 to 350,000 clones, 87% of them singletons. This CDR3 has 13 amino acids. Germline CDR1 and CDR2: LNHDA and SQIVND (reference sequence). V was trimmed by 5 bases and J by 3 bases, leaving 9 bases between them. This TCR came from a man between 18 and 29 years old with active or convalescent COVID-19. The sample taken for sequencing was peripheral blood. V usage is TRBV19 and J usage is TRBJ2-3; D might be TRBD2 (6 bases). For the CDR3, the DNA is TGTGCCAGTAGTCACGGAGGGACAGATACGCAGTATTTT. As protein: CASSHGGTDTQYF.